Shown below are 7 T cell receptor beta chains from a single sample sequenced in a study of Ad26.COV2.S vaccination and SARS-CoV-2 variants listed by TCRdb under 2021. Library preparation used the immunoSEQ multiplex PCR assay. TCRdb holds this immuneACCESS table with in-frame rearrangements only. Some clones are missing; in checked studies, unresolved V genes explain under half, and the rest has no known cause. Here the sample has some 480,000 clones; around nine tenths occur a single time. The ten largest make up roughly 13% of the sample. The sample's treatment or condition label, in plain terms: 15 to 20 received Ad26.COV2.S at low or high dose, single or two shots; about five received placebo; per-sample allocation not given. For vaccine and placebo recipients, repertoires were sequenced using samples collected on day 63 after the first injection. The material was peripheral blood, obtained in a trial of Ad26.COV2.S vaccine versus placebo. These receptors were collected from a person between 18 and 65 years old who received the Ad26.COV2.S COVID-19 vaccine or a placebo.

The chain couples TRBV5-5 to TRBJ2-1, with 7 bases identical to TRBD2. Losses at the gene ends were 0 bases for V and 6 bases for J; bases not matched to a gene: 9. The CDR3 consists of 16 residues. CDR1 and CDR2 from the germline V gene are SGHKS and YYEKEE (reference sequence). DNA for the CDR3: TGTGCCAGCAGCTTGGCCGTACTAGCGACGGGCAATGAGCAGTTCTTC. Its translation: CASSLAVLATGNEQFF.

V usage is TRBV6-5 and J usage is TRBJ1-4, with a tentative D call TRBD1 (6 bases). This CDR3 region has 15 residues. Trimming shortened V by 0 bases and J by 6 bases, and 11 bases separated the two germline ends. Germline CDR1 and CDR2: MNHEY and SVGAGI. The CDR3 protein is CASSYSQGWDEKLFF. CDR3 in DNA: TGTGCCAGCAGTTACTCACAGGGATGGGATGAAAAACTGTTTTTT.

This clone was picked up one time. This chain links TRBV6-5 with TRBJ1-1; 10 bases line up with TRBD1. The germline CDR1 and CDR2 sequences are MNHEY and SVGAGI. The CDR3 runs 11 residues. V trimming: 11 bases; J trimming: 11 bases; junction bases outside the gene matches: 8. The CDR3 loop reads CAVGRGQGAFF. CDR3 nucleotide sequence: TGTGCCGTGGGGAGGGGACAGGGGGCTTTCTTT.

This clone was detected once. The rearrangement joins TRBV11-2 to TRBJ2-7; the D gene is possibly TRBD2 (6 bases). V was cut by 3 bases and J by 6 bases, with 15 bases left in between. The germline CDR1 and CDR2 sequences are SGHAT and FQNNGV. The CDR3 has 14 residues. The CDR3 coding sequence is TGTGCCAGCAGCTTTTATGCGGGACCCCGCGAGCAGTACTTC. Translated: CASSFYAGPREQYF.

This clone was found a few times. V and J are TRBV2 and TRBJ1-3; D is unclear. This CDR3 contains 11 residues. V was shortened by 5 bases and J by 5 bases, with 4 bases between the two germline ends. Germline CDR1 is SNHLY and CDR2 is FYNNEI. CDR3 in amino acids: CASSPRNTIYF. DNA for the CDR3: TGTGCCAGCAGTCCTCGAAACACCATATATTTT.

The CDR3 here is CATSEPDRLAKNIQYF. As DNA, the CDR3 is TGTGCCACCAGTGAACCCGACAGACTAGCCAAAAACATTCAGTACTTC. This chain links TRBV24-1 with TRBJ2-4; possibly TRBD1 for D (5 bases). Per germline, CDR1 KGHDR and CDR2 SFDVKD. V dropped 4 bases and J dropped 0 bases, with 12 bases sitting between them. The CDR3 is 16 residues long.

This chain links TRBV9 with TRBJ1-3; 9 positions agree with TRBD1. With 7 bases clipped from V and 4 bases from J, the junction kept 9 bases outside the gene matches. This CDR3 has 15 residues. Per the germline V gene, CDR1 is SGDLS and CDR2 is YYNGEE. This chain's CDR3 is CASGPFTGGGNTIYF. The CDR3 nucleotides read TGTGCCAGCGGACCATTTACAGGGGGCGGAAACACCATATATTTT. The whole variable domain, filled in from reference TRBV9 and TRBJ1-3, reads DSGVTQTPKHLITATGQRVTLRCSPRSGDLSVYWYQQSLDQGLQFLIQYYNGEERAKGNILERFSAQQFPDLHSELNLSSLELGDSALYFCASGPFTGGGNTIYFGEGSWLTVV.